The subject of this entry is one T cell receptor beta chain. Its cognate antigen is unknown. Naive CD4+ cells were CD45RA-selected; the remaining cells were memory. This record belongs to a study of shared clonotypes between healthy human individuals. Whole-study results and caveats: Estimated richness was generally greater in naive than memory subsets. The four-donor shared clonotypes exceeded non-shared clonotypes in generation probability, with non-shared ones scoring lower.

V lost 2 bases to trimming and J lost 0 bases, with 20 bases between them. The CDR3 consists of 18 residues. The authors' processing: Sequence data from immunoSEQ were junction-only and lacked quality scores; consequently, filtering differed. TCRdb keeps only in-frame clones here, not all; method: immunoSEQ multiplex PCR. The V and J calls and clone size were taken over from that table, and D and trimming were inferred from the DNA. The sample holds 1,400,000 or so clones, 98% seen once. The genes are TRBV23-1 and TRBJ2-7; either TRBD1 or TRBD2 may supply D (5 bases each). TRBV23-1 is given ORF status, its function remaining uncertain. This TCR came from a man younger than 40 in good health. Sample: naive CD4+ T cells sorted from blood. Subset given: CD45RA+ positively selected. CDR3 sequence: CASSQPGVGAGSSYEQYF. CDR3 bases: TGCGCCAGCAGTCAACCCGGGGTAGGGGCTGGAAGCTCCTACGAGCAGTACTTC.